This T cell receptor beta chain was sequenced for a study of human T cells and chemical hapten exposure. The library put unique molecular identifiers onto individual cDNA molecules. TCRdb passed the RACE reads through MiXCR, listing each CDR3 protein once. The table records some 94,000 distinct CDR3 sequences, under 15% of them present only once. This clonotype was recorded a few times. In germline, CDR1 is LNHDA, CDR2 SQIVND (reference sequence). The ends were cut back, 9 bases at V and 4 bases at J, with 13 bases in the middle. This CDR3 is built from 13 residues. Noted time point: patch test 1, 2 weeks after DPC sensitization. Treatment indicated: therapeutic diphenylcyclopropenone sensitization with weekly scalp DPC.

The sample here was whole blood, taken in connection with sensitization to the hapten diphenylcyclopropenone (DPC). This clonotype originated in a middle-aged woman with alopecia areata. Some clones in this sample may be carry-over from other donors' samples. This sequence joins TRBV19 and TRBJ2-1; the D gene is possibly TRBD2 (6 bases). The CDR3 loop is CASSGTPYNEQFF. The CDR3 region has the DNA TGTGCCAGCTCCGGGACTCCATACAATGAGCAGTTCTTC.